The 17 T cell receptor beta chains listed next were all sequenced from one sample in a study of blood T cells in healthy people across ages. Alongside a J-beta primer mix, a sample-barcoded 5' primer served in a second PCR lasting roughly 7 to 11 cycles. A single record per CDR3 protein comes from TCRdb applying MiXCR to the 5' RACE reads. Counted here are 600,000 or so distinct CDR3 sequences, around 48% occurring once; the ten biggest clones make up 20% to 25%. The sequenced material came from blood. Receptors originate from an elderly man in good health.

The V gene is TRBV29-1, the J gene TRBJ1-1; D is ambiguous. The CDR3 is made up of 13 amino acids. Germline V gene data show CDR1 as SQVTM and CDR2 as ANQGSEA. V lost 4 bases to trimming and J lost 1 base, with 10 bases between them. CDR3 sequence: CSVVSRANTEAFF. CDR3 in DNA: TGCAGCGTTGTTAGTAGGGCGAACACTGAAGCTTTCTTT. Full variable domain (outside the CDR3, taken from reference TRBV29-1 and TRBJ1-1): SAVISQKPSRDICQRGTSLTIQCQVDSQVTMMFWYRQQPGQSLTLIATANQGSEATYESGFVIDKFPISRPNLTFSTLTVSNMSPEDSSIYLCSVVSRANTEAFFGQGTRLTVV.

This clonotype showed up just once. V is TRBV7-8 and J is TRBJ2-1, with D possibly being TRBD2 (6 bases). CDR1 is SGHVS, CDR2 FQNEAQ, per germline. With 6 bases removed from V and 9 bases from J, the gap between germline ends came to 18 bases. This CDR3 has 14 amino acids. The chain's CDR3 is CASSLRSGDSEQFF. The CDR3, as DNA: TGTGCCAGCAGTCTTAGATCCGGGGACTCTGAGCAGTTCTTC.

The chain combines TRBV3-1 with TRBJ2-6, with 8 positions matching TRBD2. Germline V CDR1 and CDR2: LGHDT, YNNKEL (reference sequence). The length of the CDR3 is 17 residues. V shed 2 bases and J 2 bases; nucleotides not matched to a gene: 5. This CDR3 is CASSQPRRGAGANVLTF. The CDR3 DNA reads TGTGCCAGCAGCCAACCCAGGCGGGGGGCTGGGGCCAACGTCCTGACTTTC.

The V and J genes are TRBV3-1 and TRBJ1-2; D call uncertain. V was trimmed by 1 base and J by 7 bases, leaving 7 bases between them. This CDR3 has 12 residues. Per the germline V gene, CDR1 is LGHDT and CDR2 is YNNKEL (reference sequence). The CDR3 nucleotides are TGTGCCAGCAGCCAAGCGTCCAGTGGCTACACCTTC. Its protein is CASSQASSGYTF.

The table lists this clonotype with many counts. The chain employs TRBV9 and TRBJ2-1, with D possibly matching TRBD1 (8 bases). CDR1 is SGDLS, CDR2 YYNGEE, per germline. The CDR3 has 13 residues. V lost 4 bases, J lost 7 bases, and 12 bases lay in between. Here the CDR3 reads CASSLQGGNEQFF. Written as DNA, the CDR3 is TGTGCCAGCAGCTTACAGGGGGGGAATGAGCAGTTCTTC.

This clonotype was counted at least ten times. The chain has TRBV6-5 and TRBJ2-7, with 12 bases identical to TRBD1. From germline, CDR1 is MNHEY and CDR2 SVGAGI. The CDR3 spans 16 residues. V lost 2 bases and J lost 7; bases outside the gene matches: 9. The chain's CDR3 is CASSYLGQGASREQYF. CDR3 sequence (DNA): TGTGCCAGCAGTTACCTGGGACAGGGGGCTTCGAGGGAGCAGTACTTC.

This clonotype has more than one count but fewer than ten. The rearrangement uses TRBV20-1 and TRBJ2-1; no definite D call. Germline loops: CDR1 DFQATT, CDR2 SNEGSKA (reference sequence). Between the trimmed V and J ends, which lost 2 bases and 0 bases, there was a span of 8 bases. The CDR3 spans 14 residues. CDR3 sequence (DNA): TGCAGTGCTAGACAGCAGAACTCCTACAATGAGCAGTTCTTC. This translates into CSARQQNSYNEQFF.

The V gene is TRBV29-1, the J gene TRBJ1-1, with D perhaps matching TRBD1 (5 bases). Per germline, CDR1 SQVTM and CDR2 ANQGSEA. The germline V and J ends were trimmed by 6 bases and 0 bases, with 14 bases remaining between them. The CDR3 is 14 amino acids. The CDR3 region is CSVTRGAVNTEAFF. The CDR3 nucleotides read TGCAGCGTGACTAGGGGCGCCGTGAACACTGAAGCTTTCTTT.

This clonotype was observed a single time. CDR3 in amino acids: CASSLGRANYEQYF. In nucleotides, the CDR3 is TGCGCCAGCAGTCTCGGGAGGGCAAACTACGAGCAGTACTTC. The chain has TRBV5-1 and TRBJ2-4, with 8 bases fitting TRBD2. With the DNA end fitting TRBJ2-7 better, the J assignment may be wrong. Germline CDR1 and CDR2: SGHRS and YFSETQ. This CDR3 spans 14 amino acids.

This chain connects TRBV7-2 to TRBJ1-2; D possibly corresponds to TRBD1 (5 bases). V was cut by 5 bases and J by 8 bases, with 15 bases left in between. The CDR3 has 13 amino acids. Germline lookup yields CDR1 SGHTA and CDR2 FQGNSA. The CDR3 sequence is CASSRQGSGGYTF. CDR3 sequence (DNA): TGTGCCAGCAGCCGTCAGGGTTCCGGAGGCTACACCTTC.

The gene calls are TRBV7-2 and TRBJ1-4, with D maybe TRBD1 (5 bases). Germline CDR1 SGHTA, CDR2 FQGNSA. Trimming pared 5 bases from V and 7 bases from J, leaving 20 bases between. This CDR3 region has 16 residues. In nucleotides, the CDR3 is TGTGCCAGCAGCCCCCTAGGTAGGACGGGGGGTGAAAAACTGTTTTTT. As protein: CASSPLGRTGGEKLFF. The variable domain in full, with the rest retrieved from reference TRBV7-2 and TRBJ1-4, is GAGVSQSPSNKVTEKGKDVELRCDPISGHTALYWYRQSLGQGLEFLIYFQGNSAPDKSGLPSDRFSAERTGGSVSTLTIQRTQQEDSAVYLCASSPLGRTGGEKLFFGSGTQLSVL.

This clonotype was seen only a few times. The chain joins TRBV6-2 or TRBV6-3 to TRBJ2-6; D possibly corresponds to TRBD1 (6 bases). Germline V lookup: CDR1 MNHEY, CDR2 SVGEGT. This CDR3 region has 15 residues. V lost 6 bases and J 1 base, leaving 10 bases between the germline ends. In nucleotides, the CDR3 is TGTGCCAGCAGCTATGGACAGTCTGGGGCCAACGTCCTGACTTTC. Encoded protein: CASSYGQSGANVLTF.

This clonotype has just a few counts. The rearrangement links TRBV7-2 to TRBJ1-2; a weak D match, TRBD1 (5 bases). V dropped 3 bases and J dropped 3 bases, with 17 bases sitting between them. Germline-derived CDR1 and CDR2 are SGHTA and FQGNSA. The CDR3 length is 16 residues. CDR3 nucleotide sequence: TGTGCCAGCAGCTTGGGTAGGGGACCCGCGGACTATGGCTACACCTTC. Protein product: CASSLGRGPADYGYTF.

The chain uses TRBV13 and TRBJ2-3; tentatively, D is TRBD2 (5 bases). Trimming pared 5 bases from V and 4 bases from J, leaving 16 bases between. The CDR3 spans 15 residues. Per germline, CDR1 PRHDT and CDR2 FYEKMQ (reference sequence). The CDR3 nucleotides are TGTGCCAGCAGCCACCCCCTAGCAGAGGCAGATACGCAGTATTTT. Amino acids: CASSHPLAEADTQYF.

V is TRBV7-6 and J is TRBJ2-5; D call uncertain. V was shortened by 3 bases and J by 0 bases, with 8 bases between the two germline ends. The CDR3 is made up of 14 amino acids. Germline lookup yields CDR1 SGHVS and CDR2 FNYEAQ. CDR3 residues: CASSFFSYQETQYF. In nucleotides, the CDR3 is TGTGCCAGCAGCTTCTTTTCGTACCAAGAGACCCAGTACTTC.

Only a few counts were recorded for this clonotype. The rearrangement uses TRBV27 and TRBJ2-7, with D possibly being TRBD1 (5 bases). The CDR3 totals 13 residues. CDR1 is MNHEY, CDR2 SMNVEV, per germline (reference sequence). Trimming took 3 bases from V and 6 from J, leaving 12 bases between them. The CDR3 loop reads CASSFSQGGEQYF. The CDR3 DNA is TGTGCCAGCAGTTTTTCCCAGGGTGGCGAGCAGTACTTC.

This chain connects TRBV7-2 to TRBJ1-1; D gene ambiguous. Germline-derived CDR1 and CDR2 are SGHTA and FQGNSA. This CDR3 has 15 amino acids. Between the trimmed V and J ends, which lost 5 bases and 4 bases, there was a span of 17 bases. CDR3 amino acids: CASSGEMALVTEAFF. In nucleotides, the CDR3 is TGTGCCAGCAGCGGAGAGATGGCCCTAGTCACTGAAGCTTTCTTT.